This passage covers 9 T cell receptor beta chains from one sample sequenced in a study of blood T cell repertoires in COVID-19. The table came from immunoSEQ multiplex PCR; TCRdb's copy has only in-frame clones and leaves some out. The sample shows around 60,000 clones, 80% to 90% of them seen only once. Sequencing used peripheral blood. The receptors shown here come from a woman aged 60 to 75 with COVID-19, enrolled during active disease.

The rearrangement links TRBV3-1 (or the pseudogene TRBV3-2) to TRBJ2-7; the match to TRBD2 covers 8 bases. The J segment lost 0 bases and the V segment lost 2 bases, leaving 0 bases of the junction unmatched. From germline, CDR1 is LGHDT and CDR2 YNNKEL (reference sequence). CDR3 length equals 14 residues. CDR3 DNA sequence: TGTGCCAGCAGCCAAAGCGGGAGCTCCTACGAGCAGTACTTC. It encodes CASSQSGSSYEQYF.

The chain recombines TRBV11-3 with TRBJ1-1, with D uncertain. The CDR3 consists of 13 residues. Trimming took 5 bases from V and 3 from J, leaving 10 bases between them. Per germline, CDR1 SGHNT and CDR2 YENEEA. Here the CDR3 DNA reads TGTGCCAGCAGCCCCACACCGCACACTGAAGCTTTCTTT. Its protein product is CASSPTPHTEAFF.

The chain uses TRBV7-2 and TRBJ2-5; 8 bases are shared with TRBD2. Trimming cost V 3 bases and J 6 bases; bases outside gene matches: 9. The germline V gene has CDR1 SGHTA and CDR2 FQGNSA. The CDR3 extends over 15 amino acids. CDR3 in amino acids: CASSFNGRATKTQYF. CDR3 DNA: TGTGCCAGCAGCTTTAACGGGAGGGCCACGAAGACCCAGTACTTC.

CDR3 sequence reads: CASNPRLGEEAFF. In DNA form, the CDR3 reads TGTGCCAGCAACCCCAGGTTGGGAGAGGAAGCTTTCTTT. The V and J genes are TRBV27 and TRBJ1-1; no definite D call. Per germline, CDR1 MNHEY and CDR2 SMNVEV (reference sequence). CDR3 size: 13 residues. V was shortened by 7 bases and J by 8 bases, with 17 bases between the two germline ends.

A single count supports this clone. The chain joins TRBV6-2 or TRBV6-3 to TRBJ2-7; D is possibly TRBD2 (5 bases). The CDR3 contains 15 residues. Trimming removed 2 bases at V and 3 bases at J, with 14 bases between. In germline, CDR1 is MNHEY, CDR2 SVGEGT. The CDR3 DNA reads TGTGCCAGCAGTTACGGAGGTTTGAAGGGCTACGAGCAGTACTTC. Its protein is CASSYGGLKGYEQYF.

This chain joins TRBV30 and TRBJ1-2; unclear D gene. V gave up 3 bases and J gave up 2 bases, with 10 bases separating them. The CDR3 has 13 residues. CDR1 and CDR2 from the germline V gene are GTSNPN and SVGIG (reference sequence). CDR3 residues: CAWRWAPNYGYTF. CDR3 bases: TGTGCCTGGAGGTGGGCACCGAACTATGGCTACACCTTC.

This chain uses TRBV15 with TRBJ2-1; 7 nucleotides agree with TRBD2. CDR1 LNHNV and CDR2 YYDKDF come from the germline V gene (reference sequence). This CDR3 has 13 residues. With V trimmed by 1 base and J by 9 bases, 3 bases remained unmatched. This CDR3 reads CATSRGLAVEQFF. The CDR3 bases are TGTGCCACCAGCAGAGGGCTAGCGGTTGAGCAGTTCTTC.

In DNA form, the CDR3 reads TGTGCCAGCAGTACCCCCGGACAGGGGGCCTACGAGCAGTACTTC. This encodes CASSTPGQGAYEQYF. The chain joins TRBV28 to TRBJ2-7; 10 nucleotides match TRBD1. The CDR3 is 15 residues long. The trim removed 5 bases at V and 2 bases at J, leaving 6 bases unmatched. Germline-derived CDR1 and CDR2 are MDHEN and SYDVKM.

This clone was observed a single time. The rearrangement joins TRBV19 to TRBJ1-1; D not resolved. V lost 7 bases to trimming and J lost 4 bases, with 13 bases between them. Germline V CDR1 and CDR2: LNHDA, SQIVND (reference sequence). This CDR3 has 13 amino acids. The CDR3 spells CASTRNEATEAFF. The CDR3 DNA follows: TGTGCCAGTACCCGCAATGAGGCCACTGAAGCTTTCTTT. The full variable domain, rest sourced from reference TRBV19 and TRBJ1-1, is DGGITQSPKYLFRKEGQNVTLSCEQNLNHDAMYWYRQDPGQGLRLIYYSQIVNDFQKGDIAEGYSVSREKKESFPLTVTSAQKNPTAFYLCASTRNEATEAFFGQGTRLTVV.